The sequence of this TCR beta chain was determined in a study of control samples from healthy donors and cancer patients. Only in-frame clones appear in the TCRdb table, and some are missing; sequencing was by immunoSEQ multiplex PCR. Of about 120,000 clones in the sample, 85% to 90% were seen once. This clone was recorded once. Trimming took 3 bases from V and 4 from J, leaving 12 bases between them. CDR1 and CDR2 (germline): KGHSH, LQKENI. The CDR3 has 14 residues. This TCR came from a woman between 65 and 79 years old in good health. This chain uses TRBV18 with TRBJ1-2; the D is unclear. The sequencing input was blood. Here the CDR3 reads CASSPRAEIYGYTF. The CDR3 bases are TGTGCCAGCTCACCTCGGGCAGAAATCTATGGCTACACCTTC. Looking up the rest from reference TRBV18 and TRBJ1-2 gives the full variable domain: NAGVMQNPRHLVRRRGQEARLRCSPMKGHSHVYWYRQLPEEGLKFMVYLQKENIIDESGMPKERFSAEFPKEGPSILRIQQVVRGDSAAYFCASSPRAEIYGYTFGSGTRLTVV.